Following are 17 T cell receptor beta chains from one sample sequenced in a study of blood T cell repertoires in COVID-19. Generated by immunoSEQ multiplex PCR, the TCRdb table keeps only in-frame clones and is missing some. The data show some 53,000 clones, with around 90% seen just once and roughly 3% held by the top ten. The sample comprised peripheral blood. The receptors come from a human donor in a cohort sampled during active COVID-19.

The rearrangement uses TRBV3-1 (or the pseudogene TRBV3-2) and TRBJ2-2, with D perhaps matching TRBD2 (6 bases). The germline gives CDR1 LGHDT, CDR2 YNNKEL (reference sequence). CDR3 length equals 13 residues. V lost 6 bases to trimming and J lost 5 bases, with 10 bases between them. CDR3 residues: CASSLAWTGELFF. CDR3 sequence (DNA): TGTGCCAGCAGTCTAGCGTGGACCGGGGAGCTGTTTTTT.

The V gene is TRBV5-8, the J gene TRBJ2-5, with a tentative D call TRBD1 (6 bases). Trimming took off 3 bases at V and 2 bases at J, with 14 bases between the two ends. Per the germline V gene, CDR1 is SGHTS and CDR2 is YDEGEE. The CDR3 extends over 15 amino acids. Here the CDR3 DNA reads TGTGCCAGCAGCTCGGCGACAGGAAGGCAAGAGACCCAGTACTTC. It codes for CASSSATGRQETQYF.

The rearrangement links TRBV30 to TRBJ2-1; 11 bases fit TRBD2. V was clipped by 1 base and J by 3 bases; unmatched bases: 8. From germline, CDR1 is GTSNPN and CDR2 SVGIG (reference sequence). The CDR3 spans 17 residues. The CDR3 coding sequence is TGTGCCTGGAGTGGAACTAGCGGGAGACCGTTCTACAATGAGCAGTTCTTC. This sequence encodes CAWSGTSGRPFYNEQFF.

The chain links TRBV19 to TRBJ1-5; D uncertain. CDR3 length: 14 amino acids. The germline V and J ends were trimmed by 1 base and 7 bases, with 11 bases remaining between them. The germline CDR1 and CDR2 sequences are LNHDA and SQIVND (reference sequence). The CDR3 coding sequence is TGTGCCAGTAGTATAGCGGCAAGGGAGCAGCCCCAGCATTTT. It codes for CASSIAAREQPQHF.

The chain uses TRBV20-1 and TRBJ1-1, with D hard to call. Germline values: CDR1 DFQATT, CDR2 SNEGSKA (reference sequence). V lost 3 bases, J lost 6 bases, and 20 bases lay in between. CDR3 length equals 15 residues. The CDR3 nucleotides are TGCAGTGCTAGTCAGCGCTATCGGGCAGCGGCTGAAGCTTTCTTT. The encoded protein is CSASQRYRAAAEAFF.

This chain joins TRBV24-1 and TRBJ2-3, with 11 positions matching TRBD1. J was trimmed by 5 bases and V by 4 bases; bases with no gene match: 7. Germline V CDR1 and CDR2: KGHDR, SFDVKD. The CDR3 has 16 amino acids. The CDR3 protein is CATSDPGQGARDTQYF. CDR3 coding DNA: TGTGCCACCAGTGACCCTGGACAGGGGGCTCGAGATACGCAGTATTTT.

The chain combines TRBV7-8 with TRBJ2-6, with 7 positions matching TRBD1. The length of the CDR3 is 17 residues. V lost 5 bases, J lost 0 bases, and 7 bases stayed unmatched. Germline loops: CDR1 SGHVS, CDR2 FQNEAQ. Written as DNA, the CDR3 is TGTGCCAGCAGCACACTGGGACAGCTCTCTGGGGCCAACGTCCTGACTTTC. This encodes CASSTLGQLSGANVLTF.

The V gene is TRBV5-1, the J gene TRBJ1-3; D gene ambiguous. Germline V gene sequence: CDR1 SGHRS, CDR2 YFSETQ. This CDR3 region has 15 residues. V was cut by 0 bases and J by 0 bases, with 7 bases left in between. CDR3 coding DNA: TGCGCCAGCAGCTTGGTGCAGGCCTCTGGAAACACCATATATTTT. This sequence encodes CASSLVQASGNTIYF.

Comments on this clone: This CDR3 fails to terminate in the conserved phenylalanine or tryptophan, so it likely reflects a read error. The DNA is omitted, as the CDR3 cannot be located on it reliably, and the CDR3 follows TCRdb's listing. This chain connects TRBV27 to TRBJ1-4; the table calls TRBD1, which could not be checked here. CDR1 is MNHEY and CDR2 is SMNVEV in the germline V gene (reference sequence). The CDR3 sequence runs 11 residues, both termini included. CDR3 in amino acids: CASSFPPRAYG.

Here the CDR3 DNA reads TGTGCCAGCATCTCCCTCGGGAGGCTGGGCAATGAGCAGTTCTTC. Its protein is CASISLGRLGNEQFF. The chain employs TRBV11-2 and TRBJ2-1; 7 bases match TRBD2. The V gene end was trimmed by 7 bases and the J gene end by 6 bases; junction bases not matched to a gene: 12. The CDR3 runs 15 residues. The germline CDR1 and CDR2 sequences are SGHAT and FQNNGV. Full variable domain (outside the CDR3, taken from reference TRBV11-2 and TRBJ2-1): EAGVAQSPRYKIIEKRQSVAFWCNPISGHATLYWYQQILGQGPKLLIQFQNNGVVDDSQLPKDRFSAERLKGVDSTLKIQPAKLEDSAVYLCASISLGRLGNEQFFGPGTRLTVL.

The chain carries TRBV6-5 and TRBJ1-1; 7 bases match TRBD1. This CDR3 has 15 amino acids. J gave up 0 bases and V 3 bases, and 4 bases lay outside the gene matches. The germline gives CDR1 MNHEY, CDR2 SVGAGI. This CDR3 reads CASSYMGQLNTEAFF. The CDR3 nucleotides are TGTGCCAGCAGTTATATGGGACAGTTGAACACTGAAGCTTTCTTT.

The chain employs TRBV3-1 (or the pseudogene TRBV3-2) and TRBJ1-1; D is ambiguous. This CDR3 contains 15 residues. V gave up 0 bases and J gave up 1 base, with 9 bases separating them. Germline V lookup: CDR1 LGHDT, CDR2 YNNKEL (reference sequence). CDR3 in amino acids: CASSQEFLRNTEAFF. CDR3 coding DNA: TGTGCCAGCAGCCAAGAATTCCTAAGGAACACTGAAGCTTTCTTT.

This clone was observed a single time. This chain uses TRBV5-1 with TRBJ2-3; D is ambiguous. The CDR3 is made up of 14 amino acids. Trimming took 0 bases from V and 6 from J, leaving 11 bases between them. Germline assignment: CDR1 SGHRS and CDR2 YFSETQ. CDR3 residues: CASSLAGSSDTQYF. The CDR3 bases are TGCGCCAGCAGCTTGGCCGGGTCCTCTGATACGCAGTATTTT.

The chain uses TRBV3-1 (or the pseudogene TRBV3-2) and TRBJ2-3; the D gene is possibly TRBD2 (5 bases). With 1 base removed from V and 10 bases from J, the gap between germline ends came to 6 bases. The germline V gene encodes CDR1 LGHDT and CDR2 YNNKEL (reference sequence). This CDR3 region has 11 residues. The CDR3 protein is CASSQAGAQYF. The CDR3 DNA sequence: TGTGCCAGCAGCCAAGCCGGGGCGCAGTATTTT.

The gene calls are TRBV30 and TRBJ1-2, with TRBD1 matching 7 bases. Germline CDR1 reads GTSNPN; CDR2 reads SVGIG (reference sequence). This CDR3 has 15 amino acids. CDR3 sequence (DNA): TGTGCTTTCTACCGCGGTCGGGACAGAATCTATGGCTACACCTTC. Translation: CAFYRGRDRIYGYTF.

The chain carries TRBV4-1 and TRBJ1-1; 7 bases are shared with TRBD1. The CDR3 runs to 15 residues. Per germline, CDR1 MGHRA and CDR2 YSYEKL. The trim removed 4 bases at V and 6 bases at J, leaving 11 bases unmatched. CDR3 nucleotides: TGCGCCAGCAGCCCCCTATTTAAGGACAGGCCTGAAGCTTTCTTT. As protein: CASSPLFKDRPEAFF.

V gene TRBV6-2 or TRBV6-3 combines with J gene TRBJ2-1; 16 bases match TRBD2. Germline V gives CDR1 MNHEY, CDR2 SVGEGT. Germline trimming cut 6 bases from V and 8 bases from J; bases unmatched to any gene: 10. The CDR3 runs 17 residues. CDR3 protein: CASSPLGGLAGGHEQFF. CDR3 coding DNA: TGTGCCAGCAGCCCTCTGGGGGGACTAGCGGGAGGGCATGAGCAGTTCTTC.